The rows below give T cell receptor beta chains drawn from one sample of a study of T cell repertoires in cytomegalovirus infection. These receptors' antigens are unknown. TCRdb processed the reads anew with MiXCR; each CDR3 protein has one entry. The sample records around 800,000 distinct CDR3 sequences, less than 35% being singletons. The input for sequencing was cultured CD8+ T cells from PBMCs, taken from culture after CMV antigen stimulation. Receptors originate from a human donor in good health (CMV status not recorded). Some clones in this sample may be carry-over from other donors' samples. Each CDR3 is given with its conserved first and last residue. A D gene is named only where the DNA matches it firmly. Clone size is given for some rows only: seen once, a few or many times, or a class if the clone is expanded.

>17|NA|TRBV7-6|TRBJ2-1|NA
TGTGCCAGCAGCTTAGGGTCAGGGCACAGCTCCTACAATGAGCAGTTCTTC
CASSLGSGHSSYNEQFF
>13|TRBD1|TRBV7-9|TRBJ2-5|few
TGTGCCAGCAGTCATACAGGGGAAGAGACCCAGTACTTC
CASSHTGEETQYF
>14|NA|TRBV19|TRBJ1-1|few
TGTGCCAGTAGTCTGTACAGGAAAAACACTGAAGCTTTCTTT
CASSLYRKNTEAFF
>16|NA|TRBV12-3/TRBV12-4|TRBJ2-3|NA
TGTGCCAGCAGTCCCGGAGGCACACCAAGCACAGATACGCAGTATTTT
CASSPGGTPSTDTQYF
>15|NA|TRBV6-2/TRBV6-3|TRBJ2-2|NA
TGTGCCAGCAGTGGGGGTGAGGCGAACACCGGGGAGCTGTTTTTT
CASSGGEANTGELFF
>19|NA|TRBV6-5|TRBJ2-3|NA
TGTGCCAGCAGGCCCCTTTTTCGAACAGGGACCCCTAGCACAGATACGCAGTATTTT
CASRPLFRTGTPSTDTQYF
>15|TRBD1|TRBV7-4|TRBJ1-1|NA
TGTGCCAGCAGCACCCGGACAGGAAGTGACACTGAAGCTTTCTTT
CASSTRTGSDTEAFF
>14|NA|TRBV28|TRBJ2-3|few
TGTGCCAGCAGTTTAAACAGGGTAACAGATACGCAGTATTTT
CASSLNRVTDTQYF
>13|TRBD1|TRBV7-9|TRBJ2-1|few
TGTGCCAGCGACAGGGGGGACCCCAATGAGCAGTTCTTC
CASDRGDPNEQFF
>14|NA|TRBV20-1|TRBJ1-5|NA
TGCAGTGCTAGGGTTCCCATGGTAGACCAGCCCCAGCATTTT
CSARVPMVDQPQHF
>16|TRBD1|TRBV12-3/TRBV12-4|TRBJ2-7|NA
TGTGCCAGCAGTTTAAGGCCCTTCGGGACAGGAGACGAGCAGTACTTC
CASSLRPFGTGDEQYF
>14|NA|TRBV27|TRBJ2-2|NA
TGTGCCACCACGACAGGCGCGAACACCGGGGAGCTGTTTTTT
CATTTGANTGELFF
>16|TRBD2|TRBV5-1|TRBJ2-3|once
TGCGCCAGCAGCTCAATTAGCGGGGTTGCCACAGATACGCAGTATTTT
CASSSISGVATDTQYF
>13|NA|TRBV6-5|TRBJ2-5|few
TGTGCCAGCAGTTACTCGCCAGCTGAGACCCAGTACTTC
CASSYSPAETQYF
>15|TRBD1|TRBV28|TRBJ1-1|few
TGTGCCAGCAGTTTATTGATGACAGGGGGCACTGAAGCTTTCTTT
CASSLLMTGGTEAFF
>13|TRBD1|TRBV7-2|TRBJ2-5|many
TGTGCCAGCACCCCGACAGGGGTAGAGACCCAGTACTTC
CASTPTGVETQYF
>16|TRBD2|TRBV12-3/TRBV12-4|TRBJ2-7|many
TGTGCCAGCATCAGGCGGACTAGCGGGGGGTTTAGCGAGCAGTACTTC
CASIRRTSGGFSEQYF
>15|NA|TRBV9|TRBJ2-7|NA
TGTGCCAGCAGCCCTGGGGGTTGGAGCTCCTACGAGCAGTACTTC
CASSPGGWSSYEQYF
>16|TRBD2|TRBV27|TRBJ2-2|NA
TGTGCCAGCAGTTTTCGTGTGGCTAGCGGTTCCGGGGAGCTGTTTTTT
CASSFRVASGSGELFF
>15|NA|TRBV7-9|TRBJ1-1|NA
TGTGCCAGCAGCTTAGCGTTGACGGAGCACCTTGGAGCTTTCTTT
CASSLALTEHLGAFF
>14|NA|TRBV27|TRBJ2-4|NA
TGTGCCAGCAGTTTAGGGGGTAGGGGGGACATTCAGTACTTC
CASSLGGRGDIQYF
>15|NA|TRBV19|TRBJ1-1|NA
TGTGCCAGTAAACTTTTACCTGGGGGCGGAACTGAAGCTTTCTTT
CASKLLPGGGTEAFF
>20|TRBD2|TRBV4-1|TRBJ2-1|NA
TGCGCCAGCAGCCATTCTAGTCTAGCGGGGGGGCCGAGTAACTACAATGAGCAGTTCTTC
CASSHSSLAGGPSNYNEQFF
>13|NA|TRBV7-2|TRBJ2-5|NA
TGTGCCAGCAGCTTAGCGCCTGTGGAGACCCAGTACTTC
CASSLAPVETQYF
>17|NA|TRBV6-1|TRBJ2-1|NA
TGTGCCAGCAGTGTCGGAGGTCCCTTTAGAGGTAATGGGGAGCAGTTCTTC
CASSVGGPFRGNGEQFF
>15|NA|TRBV3-1|TRBJ1-2|NA
TGTGCCAGCAGCCAAGAAGGAAGGGCGGCTTATGGCTACACCTTC
CASSQEGRAAYGYTF
>15|TRBD1|TRBV7-6|TRBJ1-2|few
TGTGCCAGCAGCTCCGTGGGGGGACAGAACTATGGCTACACCTTC
CASSSVGGQNYGYTF
>13|TRBD1|TRBV27|TRBJ2-7|few
TGTGCCAGCAGTCCACAGGGGGCTCCCGAGCAGTACTTC
CASSPQGAPEQYF
>13|NA|TRBV12-3/TRBV12-4|TRBJ2-4|NA
TGTGCCAGCAGTTTAGGACTGAAAAACATTCAGTACTTC
CASSLGLKNIQYF
>14|TRBD1|TRBV27|TRBJ1-5|NA
TGTGCCAGCAGACCAGGGGGCGCCGGTCGGCCCCAGCATTTT
CASRPGGAGRPQHF
>14|NA|TRBV7-9|TRBJ2-1|many
TGTGCCAGCAGCTTAGTAGGTGTCAACAATGAGCAGTTCTTC
CASSLVGVNNEQFF
>16|NA|TRBV7-9|TRBJ1-2|few
TGTGCCAGCAGCCAACCCACCGCCGAGGTGGGCTATGGCTACACCTTC
CASSQPTAEVGYGYTF
>13|NA|TRBV20-1|TRBJ2-1|NA
TGCAGTGCTAGGGCGACAGCCGACAATGAGCAGTTCTTC
CSARATADNEQFF
>18|TRBD2|TRBV11-2|TRBJ2-5|few
TGTGCCAGCAGCTCTGGGACTAGCGGGGGGCCGTACCAAGAGACCCAGTACTTC
CASSSGTSGGPYQETQYF
>17|TRBD2|TRBV7-2|TRBJ2-3|many
TGTGCCAGCAGCTTAGGACGGGCGGGGGAGCTCGGGAATACGCAGTATTTT
CASSLGRAGELGNTQYF
>14|NA|TRBV6-6|TRBJ2-1|NA
TGTGCCAGCAGTTACCACGAAGGGCAGGGCGAGCAGTTCTTC
CASSYHEGQGEQFF
>13|NA|TRBV12-3/TRBV12-4|TRBJ1-1|NA
TGTGCCAGCAGCGGCGACTGGGGTAGCGAAGCTTTCTTT
CASSGDWGSEAFF
>13|TRBD1|TRBV10-3|TRBJ2-5|NA
TGTGTCATCAGTCACACAGGGGAAGAGACCCAGTACTTC
CVISHTGEETQYF
>13|NA|TRBV19|TRBJ1-5|NA
TGTGCCAGTAGTATACTGAGTGGTCAGCCCCAGCATTTT
CASSILSGQPQHF
>15|NA|TRBV9|TRBJ2-1|NA
TGTGCCAGCAGCGTAGGACAGGTTTCCTACAATGAGCAGTTCTTC
CASSVGQVSYNEQFF